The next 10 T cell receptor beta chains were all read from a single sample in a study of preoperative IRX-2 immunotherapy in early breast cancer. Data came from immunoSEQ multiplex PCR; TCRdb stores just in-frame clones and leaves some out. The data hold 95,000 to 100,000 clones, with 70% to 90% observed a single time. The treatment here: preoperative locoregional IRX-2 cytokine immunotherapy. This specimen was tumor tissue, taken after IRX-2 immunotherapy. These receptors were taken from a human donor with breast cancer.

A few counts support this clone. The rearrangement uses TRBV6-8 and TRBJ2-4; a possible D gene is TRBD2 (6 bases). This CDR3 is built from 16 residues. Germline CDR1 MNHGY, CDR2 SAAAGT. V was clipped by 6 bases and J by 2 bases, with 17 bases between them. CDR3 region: CASSLGGTGPKNIQYF. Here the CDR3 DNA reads TGTGCCAGCAGCCTGGGGGGAACGGGCCCCAAAAACATTCAGTACTTC.

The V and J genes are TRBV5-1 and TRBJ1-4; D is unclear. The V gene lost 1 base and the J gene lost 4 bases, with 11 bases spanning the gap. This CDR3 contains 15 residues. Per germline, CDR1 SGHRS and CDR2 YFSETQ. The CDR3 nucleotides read TGCGCCAGCAGCTTGAACCCGGGCGGTAATGAAAAACTGTTTTTT. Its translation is CASSLNPGGNEKLFF.

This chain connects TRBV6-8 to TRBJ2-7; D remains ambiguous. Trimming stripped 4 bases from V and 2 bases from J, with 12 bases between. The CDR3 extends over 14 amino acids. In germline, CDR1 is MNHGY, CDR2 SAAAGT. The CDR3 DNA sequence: TGTGCCAGCAGTTTAGTCTCGTGGCCCTACGAGCAGTACTTC. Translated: CASSLVSWPYEQYF.

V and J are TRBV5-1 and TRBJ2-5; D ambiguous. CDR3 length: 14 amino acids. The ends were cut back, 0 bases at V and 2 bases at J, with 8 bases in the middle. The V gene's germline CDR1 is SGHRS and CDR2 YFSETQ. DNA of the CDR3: TGCGCCAGCAGCTTGGAGGTAGCACAAGAGACCCAGTACTTC. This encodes CASSLEVAQETQYF.

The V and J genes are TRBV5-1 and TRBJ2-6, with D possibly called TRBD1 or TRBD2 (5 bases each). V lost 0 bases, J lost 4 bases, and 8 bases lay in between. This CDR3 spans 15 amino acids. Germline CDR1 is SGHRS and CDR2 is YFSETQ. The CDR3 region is CASSLAGTGANVLTF. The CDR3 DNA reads TGCGCCAGCAGCTTGGCAGGGACCGGGGCCAACGTCCTGACTTTC.

The CDR3 region is CASSAGQGSAEKLFF. The DNA of the CDR3 is TGTGCCAGCAGCGCAGGACAGGGTTCGGCTGAAAAACTGTTTTTT. The gene calls are TRBV7-7 and TRBJ1-4; 8 bases align to TRBD1. The CDR3 is made up of 15 amino acids. V gave up 5 bases and J gave up 7 bases; unmatched junction bases: 9. Germline V CDR1 and CDR2: SSHAT, FNYEAQ (reference sequence). Using reference TRBV7-7 and TRBJ1-4 for the parts outside the CDR3, the full variable domain is GAGVSQSPRYKVTKRGQDVTLRCDPISSHATLYWYQQALGQGPEFLTYFNYEAQPDKSGLPSDRFSAERPEGSISTLTIQRTEQRDSAMYRCASSAGQGSAEKLFFGSGTQLSVL.

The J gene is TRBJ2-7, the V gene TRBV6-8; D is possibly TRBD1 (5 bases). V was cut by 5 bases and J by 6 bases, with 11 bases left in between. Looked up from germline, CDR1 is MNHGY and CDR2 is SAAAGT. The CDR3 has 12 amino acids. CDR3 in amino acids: CASSAQGVEQYF. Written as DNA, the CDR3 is TGTGCCAGCAGTGCTCAGGGCGTCGAGCAGTACTTC.

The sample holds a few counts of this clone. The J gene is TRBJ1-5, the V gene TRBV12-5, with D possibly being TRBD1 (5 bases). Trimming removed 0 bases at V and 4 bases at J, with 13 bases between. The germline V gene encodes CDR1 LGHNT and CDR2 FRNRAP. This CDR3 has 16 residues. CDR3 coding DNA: TGTGCTAGTGGTTTGGTCCCAGGGCCCGGGAATCAGCCCCAGCATTTT. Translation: CASGLVPGPGNQPQHF.

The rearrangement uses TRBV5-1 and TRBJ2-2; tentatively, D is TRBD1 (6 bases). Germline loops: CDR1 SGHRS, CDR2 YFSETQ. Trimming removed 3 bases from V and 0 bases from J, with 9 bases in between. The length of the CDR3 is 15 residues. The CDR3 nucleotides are TGCGCCAGCAGCTCACGACAGGCGAACACCGGGGAGCTGTTTTTT. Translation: CASSSRQANTGELFF.

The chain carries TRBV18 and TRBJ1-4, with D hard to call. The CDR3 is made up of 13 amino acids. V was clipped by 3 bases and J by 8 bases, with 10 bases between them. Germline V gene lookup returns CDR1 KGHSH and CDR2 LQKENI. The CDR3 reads CASSPRGGEKLFF. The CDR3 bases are TGTGCCAGCTCACCGCGGGGAGGCGAAAAACTGTTTTTT.